The 19 T cell receptor beta chains presented below share a single source sample, sequenced in a study of siplizumab effects on memory and regulatory T cells (dated by TCRdb to between 2018 and 2020). Libraries were constructed by the immunoSEQ multiplex PCR assay. Here the immuneACCESS table is served through TCRdb, limited to in-frame sequences with V and J called. Missing clones are a known gap in these copies; in checked studies unresolved V genes cover under half, and the rest lacks a known reason. Present in this sample are about 82,000 clones, roughly 86% of which were seen just once. The ten largest clones add up to more than 1.5% of the sample. The sequenced material came from Tregs sorted from blood. The receptors come from a human donor in good health.

Notes on this clone: This CDR3 is also generated by other DNA sequences in the sample. V usage is TRBV5-1 and J usage is TRBJ2-5; the match to TRBD2 covers 8 bases. The CDR3 is made up of 13 amino acids. Germline loops: CDR1 SGHRS, CDR2 YFSETQ. V was clipped by 0 bases and J by 5 bases; unmatched bases: 0. The CDR3: CASSLGGGETQYF. CDR3 sequence (DNA): TGCGCCAGCAGCTTGGGCGGGGGGGAGACCCAGTACTTC.

This chain uses TRBV6-5 with TRBJ2-1; 8 bases match TRBD2. Germline CDR1 reads MNHEY; CDR2 reads SVGAGI. The CDR3 is 11 amino acids. The ends lost 6 bases at V and 10 bases at J; junction bases unmatched: 2. The CDR3 nucleotides are TGTGCCAGCAGAGCGGGGGACGAGCAGTTCTTC. Protein product: CASRAGDEQFF.

The CDR3 is CASSRRNSGLASTDTQYF. As DNA, the CDR3 is TGTGCCAGCAGTAGGCGGAATTCGGGACTGGCAAGCACAGATACGCAGTATTTT. The chain is built from TRBV2 and TRBJ2-3, with D maybe TRBD2 (6 bases). Germline CDR1 and CDR2: SNHLY and FYNNEI. The V end lost 5 bases, the J end lost 0 bases, and 21 bases lay between the germline ends. This CDR3 region has 18 residues.

The CDR3 spells CAWSRGGGGYTF. The CDR3 nucleotides are TGTGCCTGGAGTCGAGGGGGCGGTGGCTACACCTTC. The chain couples TRBV30 to TRBJ1-2; 7 nucleotides agree with TRBD1. From germline, CDR1 is GTSNPN and CDR2 SVGIG (reference sequence). The CDR3 runs 12 residues. Trimming cost V 2 bases and J 7 bases; bases outside gene matches: 4.

The chain recombines TRBV9 with TRBJ1-2, with D possibly TRBD1 on 5 matching bases. The CDR3 loop spans 13 amino acids. V was pared by 0 bases and J by 8 bases, with 11 bases between. The germline V gene has CDR1 SGDLS and CDR2 YYNGEE. CDR3 sequence (DNA): TGTGCCAGCAGCGTAGAGGCAGGGAGAGGCTACACCTTC. As protein: CASSVEAGRGYTF.

This clone appeared once. Here the CDR3 DNA reads TGTGCCAGTAGGGACAGTCCGAACACTGAAGCTTTCTTT. It yields the protein CASRDSPNTEAFF. V is TRBV19 and J is TRBJ1-1; TRBD1 is a possible D gene (6 bases). This CDR3 spans 13 amino acids. Deletions cut 6 bases from V and 1 base from J, with 9 bases between. CDR1 and CDR2 from the germline V gene are LNHDA and SQIVND (reference sequence).

The V call is TRBV19, the J call TRBJ2-5, with D perhaps matching TRBD1 (6 bases). Per germline, CDR1 LNHDA and CDR2 SQIVND (reference sequence). Between the trimmed V and J ends, which lost 1 base and 2 bases, there was a span of 11 bases. This CDR3 is 15 amino acids long. The CDR3 DNA is TGTGCCAGTAGTATAGGACAGGCGCCACAAGAGACCCAGTACTTC. It translates to CASSIGQAPQETQYF.

This chain links TRBV7-9 with TRBJ1-1; D call uncertain. Germline V gene data show CDR1 as SEHNR and CDR2 as FQNEAQ (reference sequence). Trimming shortened V by 4 bases and J by 0 bases, and 9 bases separated the two germline ends. The CDR3 consists of 14 residues. The CDR3 reads CASSSSLMNTEAFF. Written as DNA, the CDR3 is TGTGCCAGCAGCTCAAGTCTAATGAACACTGAAGCTTTCTTT.

Comments on this clone: This CDR3 is also generated by other DNA sequences in the sample. The chain combines TRBV5-1 with TRBJ2-2; D remains ambiguous. V shed 1 base and J shed 2 bases, with 0 bases lying between them. The length of the CDR3 is 12 residues. The germline gives CDR1 SGHRS, CDR2 YFSETQ. CDR3 residues: CASSLNTGELFF. DNA for the CDR3: TGCGCCAGCAGCTTGAACACCGGGGAGCTGTTTTTT.

The chain uses TRBV2 and TRBJ1-2, with TRBD1 identical over 7 bases. Trimming at V came to 7 bases and at J to 2 bases, leaving 10 bases not matched to a gene. Germline CDR1 and CDR2: SNHLY and FYNNEI. This CDR3 spans 15 amino acids. The CDR3 loop is CASINLGQPNYGYTF. CDR3 nucleotides: TGTGCCAGCATTAACCTGGGACAGCCGAACTATGGCTACACCTTC.

This chain connects TRBV5-6 to TRBJ2-1; D might be TRBD2 (6 bases). Germline V gene sequence: CDR1 SGHDT, CDR2 YYEEEE. There are 15 residues in the CDR3. V gave up 1 base and J gave up 4 bases, with 12 bases separating them. The CDR3 coding sequence is TGTGCCAGCAGCTTGTCTCGCGGGGAATACAATGAGCAGTTCTTC. Encoded protein: CASSLSRGEYNEQFF.

This chain connects TRBV4-1 to TRBJ1-1; TRBD1 aligns across 10 bases. J was trimmed by 5 bases and V by 6 bases; bases with no gene match: 3. Germline V gene data show CDR1 as MGHRA and CDR2 as YSYEKL. The CDR3 contains 13 residues. In DNA form, the CDR3 reads TGCGCCAGCAGAGGACAGGGGGAGACTGAAGCTTTCTTT. Translation: CASRGQGETEAFF.

The rearrangement uses TRBV25-1 and TRBJ1-4; tentatively, D is TRBD1 (6 bases). The CDR3 has 15 residues. V lost 5 bases to trimming and J lost 5 bases, with 15 bases between them. The germline gives CDR1 MGHDK, CDR2 SYGVNS. The CDR3 reads CASSQRQVVNEKLFF. CDR3 nucleotide sequence: TGTGCCAGCAGTCAACGACAGGTCGTAAATGAAAAACTGTTTTTT.

The chain links TRBV6-5 to TRBJ1-2; 10 bases are shared with TRBD1. V trimming: 6 bases; J trimming: 3 bases; junction bases outside the gene matches: 7. Germline values: CDR1 MNHEY, CDR2 SVGAGI. This CDR3 is built from 15 residues. The CDR3 coding sequence is TGTGCCAGCAGAAGACAGGGGGCAGGTGACTATGGCTACACCTTC. It encodes CASRRQGAGDYGYTF.

The CDR3 nucleotides are TGTGCCAGCAGCTTGGGGACGCAGGAGACCCAGTACTTC. It yields the protein CASSLGTQETQYF. The rearrangement joins TRBV7-9 to TRBJ2-5, with D perhaps given as TRBD1 or TRBD2 (5 bases each). Deletions cut 3 bases from V and 5 bases from J, with 10 bases between. CDR1 and CDR2 from the germline V gene are SEHNR and FQNEAQ (reference sequence). The CDR3 is made up of 13 amino acids.

The CDR3 coding sequence is TGTGCCAGCAAACTCCGGGACCTCCATTCACCCCTCCACTTT. It yields the protein CASKLRDLHSPLHF. The V and J genes are TRBV25-1 and TRBJ1-6, with D perhaps TRBD1 (5 bases). In germline, CDR1 is MGHDK, CDR2 SYGVNS. The ends were cut back, 7 bases at V and 8 bases at J, with 15 bases in the middle. This CDR3 comprises 14 residues.

The chain carries TRBV5-1 and TRBJ2-3; the D is unclear. The V gene lost 5 bases and the J gene lost 0 bases, with 7 bases spanning the gap. The CDR3 is 13 amino acids. Germline V gene sequence: CDR1 SGHRS, CDR2 YFSETQ. CDR3 loop: CASSGMSTDTQYF. The CDR3 DNA follows: TGCGCCAGCAGTGGAATGAGCACAGATACGCAGTATTTT.

J is TRBJ1-6 and V is TRBV7-2; maybe TRBD1 (6 bases). The CDR3 is 13 amino acids. The germline V gene encodes CDR1 SGHTA and CDR2 FQGNSA. V lost 8 bases and J lost 9, with 14 bases in between. In nucleotides, the CDR3 is TGTGCCAGCCACACAGGGTTGGGTTCACCCCTCCACTTT. It encodes CASHTGLGSPLHF. Drawing the rest from reference TRBV7-2 and TRBJ1-6, the complete variable domain is GAGVSQSPSNKVTEKGKDVELRCDPISGHTALYWYRQSLGQGLEFLIYFQGNSAPDKSGLPSDRFSAERTGGSVSTLTIQRTQQEDSAVYLCASHTGLGSPLHFGNGTRLTVT.

This chain joins TRBV5-6 and TRBJ1-2; 10 nucleotides line up with TRBD1. After removal of 0 bases from V and 8 bases from J, the junction contained 4 bases not matched to a gene. The CDR3 has 14 amino acids. Germline V gene data show CDR1 as SGHDT and CDR2 as YYEEEE. The CDR3 here is CASSLGTGGAGYTF. CDR3 nucleotide sequence: TGTGCCAGCAGCTTGGGGACAGGGGGGGCGGGCTACACCTTC.